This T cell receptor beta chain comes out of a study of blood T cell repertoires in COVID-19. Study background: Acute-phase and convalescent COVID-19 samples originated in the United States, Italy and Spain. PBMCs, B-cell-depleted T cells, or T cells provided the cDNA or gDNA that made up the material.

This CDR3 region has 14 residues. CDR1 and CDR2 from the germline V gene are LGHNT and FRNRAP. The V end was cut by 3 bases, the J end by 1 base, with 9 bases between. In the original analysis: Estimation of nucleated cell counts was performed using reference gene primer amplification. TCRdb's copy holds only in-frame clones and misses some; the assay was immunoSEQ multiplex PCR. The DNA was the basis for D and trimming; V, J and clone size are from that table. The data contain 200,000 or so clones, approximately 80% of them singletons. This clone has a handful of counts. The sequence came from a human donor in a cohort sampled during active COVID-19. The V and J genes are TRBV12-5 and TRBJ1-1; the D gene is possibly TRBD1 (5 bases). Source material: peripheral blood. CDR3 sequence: CASGLRQKNTEAFF. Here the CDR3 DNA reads TGTGCTAGTGGTTTAAGACAGAAGAACACTGAAGCTTTCTTT.